Listed here are 31 T cell receptor beta chains from one sample, sequenced in a study of PD-1 blockade in classical Hodgkin lymphoma. All the patients suffered relapse after autologous stem cell transplantation, and brentuximab vedotin exposure differed. Profiled with immunoSEQ multiplex PCR; TCRdb holds only in-frame clones, not every one. The sample has some 64,000 clones, about 87% seen once. The specimen was peripheral blood mononuclear cells (PBMCs), collected at baseline. These receptors all come from a human donor with classical Hodgkin lymphoma.

This clone showed up just once. The V call is TRBV30, the J call TRBJ1-6; D is uncertain. V dropped 5 bases and J dropped 5 bases, with 10 bases sitting between them. The CDR3 is 13 residues long. Germline V lookup: CDR1 GTSNPN, CDR2 SVGIG (reference sequence). In DNA form, the CDR3 reads TGTGCCTGGGTTGGAACAGATAATTCACCCCTCCACTTT. Translated: CAWVGTDNSPLHF.

The J gene is TRBJ2-2, the V gene TRBV11-2; the D gene is possibly TRBD2 (6 bases). The CDR3 is 16 amino acids. The ends were cut back, 0 bases at V and 0 bases at J, with 8 bases in the middle. Germline V lookup: CDR1 SGHAT, CDR2 FQNNGV. The CDR3 loop reads CASSLDWGANTGELFF. The CDR3 DNA is TGTGCCAGCAGCTTAGATTGGGGGGCGAACACCGGGGAGCTGTTTTTT.

The chain is built from TRBV11-1 and TRBJ2-1; D perhaps matches TRBD2 (5 bases). CDR1 SGHAT and CDR2 FQDESV come from the germline V gene (reference sequence). The CDR3 is 13 residues long. The germline V and J ends were trimmed by 4 bases and 9 bases, with 13 bases remaining between them. CDR3 region: CASSSLSRGEQFF. Written as DNA, the CDR3 is TGTGCCAGCAGCTCCCTGAGCCGGGGTGAGCAGTTCTTC.

This clone turned up a few times. V gene TRBV30 combines with J gene TRBJ1-2, with 10 bases that match TRBD1. The CDR3 is made up of 13 amino acids. Germline values: CDR1 GTSNPN, CDR2 SVGIG (reference sequence). V shed 0 bases, J shed 6 bases, and the junction held 1 base outside the gene matches. CDR3 nucleotides: TGTGCCTGGAGTGTCGGGACAGGGGATGGCTACACCTTC. It encodes CAWSVGTGDGYTF. Full variable domain (rest looked up from reference TRBV30 and TRBJ1-2): SQTIHQWPATLVQPVGSPLSLECTVEGTSNPNLYWYRQAAGRGLQLLFYSVGIGQISSEVPQNLSASRPQDRQFILSSKKLLLSDSGFYLCAWSVGTGDGYTFGSGTRLTVV.

The chain couples TRBV7-9 to TRBJ2-5; D perhaps matches TRBD2 (6 bases). The CDR3 is made up of 17 amino acids. V was shortened by 1 base and J by 4 bases, with 19 bases between the two germline ends. Germline loops: CDR1 SEHNR, CDR2 FQNEAQ (reference sequence). The CDR3 bases are TGTGCCAGCAGCTTAGGCGGCTGGCGGGGACTGGGAGAGACCCAGTACTTC. Amino acids: CASSLGGWRGLGETQYF.

As to this clone: This sample includes further DNA sequences coding for the same CDR3. This chain connects TRBV6-5 to TRBJ1-4; D not certain. The germline V gene has CDR1 MNHEY and CDR2 SVGAGI. The germline V and J ends were trimmed by 5 bases and 2 bases, with 9 bases remaining between them. The CDR3 is 14 residues long. The CDR3 spells CASSPGLTNEKLFF. The CDR3 nucleotides read TGTGCCAGCAGTCCTGGGCTGACTAATGAAAAACTGTTTTTT.

The J gene is TRBJ1-2, the V gene TRBV7-2; D not resolved. Trimming stripped 0 bases from V and 8 bases from J, with 10 bases between. Germline loops: CDR1 SGHTA, CDR2 FQGNSA. The CDR3 sequence is 13 residues long. The CDR3 reads CASSLAAIRGYTF. The DNA for the CDR3 is TGTGCCAGCAGCTTAGCGGCTATCAGGGGCTACACCTTC.

The chain employs TRBV30 and TRBJ2-7; D unclear. Trimming removed 1 base at V and 2 bases at J, with 9 bases between. Germline assignment: CDR1 GTSNPN and CDR2 SVGIG (reference sequence). This CDR3 region has 13 residues. Written as DNA, the CDR3 is TGTGCCTGGAGTGGATGGGATACCTACGAGCAGTACTTC. The encoded protein is CAWSGWDTYEQYF.

The CDR3 sequence is CASSLGGLFYNEQFF. The CDR3 coding sequence is TGTGCCAGCAGCTTGGGGGGGTTATTCTACAATGAGCAGTTCTTC. The chain carries TRBV7-9 and TRBJ2-1, with 7 bases lining up with TRBD2. Germline V gives CDR1 SEHNR, CDR2 FQNEAQ (reference sequence). This CDR3 has 15 residues. Germline trimming cut 3 bases from V and 3 bases from J; bases unmatched to any gene: 5.

The rearrangement uses TRBV7-8 and TRBJ2-2; D might be TRBD2 (5 bases). This CDR3 spans 13 amino acids. V was trimmed by 7 bases and J by 6 bases, leaving 12 bases between them. Germline CDR1 is SGHVS and CDR2 is FQNEAQ. CDR3 sequence: CASTSSRAGELFF. The CDR3 DNA follows: TGTGCCAGCACCTCTTCGCGGGCCGGGGAGCTGTTTTTT. The whole variable domain, filled in from reference TRBV7-8 and TRBJ2-2, reads GAGVSQSPRYKVAKRGQDVALRCDPISGHVSLFWYQQALGQGPEFLTYFQNEAQLDKSGLPSDRFFAERPEGSVSTLKIQRTQQEDSAVYLCASTSSRAGELFFGEGSRLTVL.

Only one count was recorded for this clone. V usage is TRBV30 and J usage is TRBJ1-6; TRBD1 aligns across 8 bases. The ends lost 3 bases at V and 10 bases at J; junction bases unmatched: 8. Germline loops: CDR1 GTSNPN, CDR2 SVGIG (reference sequence). CDR3 size: 14 residues. The CDR3 is CAWSRTGNGSPLHF. CDR3 DNA: TGTGCCTGGAGCCGGACAGGGAATGGGTCACCCCTCCACTTT.

This clone has only one observation. This chain connects TRBV5-8 to TRBJ1-5; TRBD1 matches at 8 bases. Losses at the gene ends were 4 bases for V and 1 base for J; bases not matched to a gene: 4. The CDR3 is 15 residues long. Germline V CDR1 and CDR2: SGHTS, YDEGEE. The CDR3: CASSGGQASNQPQHF. CDR3 nucleotides: TGTGCCAGCAGCGGGGGACAGGCCAGCAATCAGCCCCAGCATTTT.

This rearrangement joins TRBV7-2 to TRBJ1-2; a possible D gene is TRBD1 (6 bases). CDR3 length: 14 amino acids. V dropped 5 bases and J dropped 3 bases, with 13 bases sitting between them. CDR1 is SGHTA and CDR2 is FQGNSA in the germline V gene. The CDR3 DNA follows: TGTGCCAGCAGCCTAAACAGGGTGGACTATGGCTACACCTTC. It translates to CASSLNRVDYGYTF.

The chain employs TRBV6-5 and TRBJ2-7, with 11 bases lining up with TRBD1. The CDR3 covers 15 residues. Germline loops: CDR1 MNHEY, CDR2 SVGAGI. The J segment lost 3 bases and the V segment lost 6 bases, leaving 7 bases of the junction unmatched. The CDR3 reads CASSLGQGADYEQYF. As DNA, the CDR3 is TGTGCCAGCAGCCTCGGACAGGGGGCGGACTACGAGCAGTACTTC.

The chain recombines TRBV6-5 with TRBJ2-2, with no clear D. This CDR3 contains 13 residues. V was shortened by 8 bases and J by 1 base, with 8 bases between the two germline ends. Germline values: CDR1 MNHEY, CDR2 SVGAGI. The DNA of the CDR3 is TGTGCCAGCGGCCAGGTGAACACCGGGGAGCTGTTTTTT. The encoded protein is CASGQVNTGELFF.

This chain uses TRBV18 with TRBJ1-5; tentative D call: TRBD1 (5 bases). Trimming took off 3 bases at V and 3 bases at J, with 18 bases between the two ends. CDR3 size: 17 residues. From germline, CDR1 is KGHSH and CDR2 LQKENI. The CDR3 bases are TGTGCCAGCTCACCTGCGACAGTAAATTATATCAATCAGCCCCAGCATTTT. Translation: CASSPATVNYINQPQHF.

The rearrangement uses TRBV28 and TRBJ1-6; D may be TRBD1 (5 bases). Germline values: CDR1 MDHEN, CDR2 SYDVKM. There are 15 residues in the CDR3. Trimming took 6 bases from V and 8 from J, leaving 17 bases between them. CDR3 region: CASRPQGALDSPLHF. The CDR3 DNA sequence: TGTGCCAGCAGGCCTCAGGGAGCCTTGGATTCACCCCTCCACTTT.

The chain is built from TRBV5-1 and TRBJ2-1, with D possibly being TRBD1 (6 bases). CDR1 is SGHRS and CDR2 is YFSETQ in the germline V gene. This CDR3 region has 17 residues. V dropped 5 bases and J dropped 2 bases, with 20 bases sitting between them. The CDR3 sequence: CASSLGGGQLAYNEQFF. For the CDR3, the DNA is TGCGCCAGCAGTCTTGGAGGCGGACAGTTGGCCTACAATGAGCAGTTCTTC.

This chain joins TRBV4-1 and TRBJ2-5; 7 bases are a match to TRBD1. The CDR3 runs to 15 residues. V trimming: 4 bases; J trimming: 2 bases; junction bases outside the gene matches: 7. Germline V gene sequence: CDR1 MGHRA, CDR2 YSYEKL. The CDR3 bases are TGCGCCAGCAGCCCCTCCGGGACAGCACAAGAGACCCAGTACTTC. Translated: CASSPSGTAQETQYF.

The chain links TRBV7-8 to TRBJ2-1; 9 positions agree with TRBD2. The CDR3 length is 15 residues. J lost 8 bases, V lost 1 base, and 6 bases had no gene match. Germline assignment: CDR1 SGHVS and CDR2 FQNEAQ. In DNA form, the CDR3 reads TGTGCCAGCAGCTTAGTTCTAGCGGGGCAGTATGAGCAGTTCTTC. Translation gives CASSLVLAGQYEQFF.

The count of this clone is one. This chain links TRBV5-8 with TRBJ1-1; tentative D call: TRBD1 (5 bases). The length of the CDR3 is 17 residues. Germline V gives CDR1 SGHTS, CDR2 YDEGEE. The ends were cut back, 6 bases at V and 1 base at J, with 22 bases in the middle. DNA for the CDR3: TGTGCCAGCATCGGAGGCACTCCAGGGCCCCCGAACACTGAAGCTTTCTTT. Protein product: CASIGGTPGPPNTEAFF.

J is TRBJ2-3 and V is TRBV5-6; D is uncertain. Germline assignment: CDR1 SGHDT and CDR2 YYEEEE. The ends were cut back, 0 bases at V and 3 bases at J, with 2 bases in the middle. This CDR3 has 12 residues. CDR3 loop: CASSLETDTQYF. Written as DNA, the CDR3 is TGTGCCAGCAGCTTGGAAACAGATACGCAGTATTTT.

This chain connects TRBV9 to TRBJ1-4; the match to TRBD1 covers 9 bases. CDR1 SGDLS and CDR2 YYNGEE come from the germline V gene. V gave up 2 bases and J gave up 3 bases; unmatched junction bases: 8. The CDR3 loop spans 17 amino acids. DNA of the CDR3: TGTGCCAGCAGCGTGGAGGGTGGGACAGGGTCTAATGAAAAACTGTTTTTT. It encodes CASSVEGGTGSNEKLFF. The full variable domain, its missing parts supplied by reference TRBV9 and TRBJ1-4, is DSGVTQTPKHLITATGQRVTLRCSPRSGDLSVYWYQQSLDQGLQFLIQYYNGEERAKGNILERFSAQQFPDLHSELNLSSLELGDSALYFCASSVEGGTGSNEKLFFGSGTQLSVL.

This clone was observed a single time. The V call is TRBV28, the J call TRBJ1-4, with a possible D match to TRBD1 (5 bases). The germline V gene has CDR1 MDHEN and CDR2 SYDVKM. The CDR3 extends over 16 amino acids. With 3 bases removed from V and 8 bases from J, the gap between germline ends came to 19 bases. The CDR3 nucleotides read TGTGCCAGCAGTTTGGCCAATGGGGCCACGGGCGAAAAACTGTTTTTT. The encoded protein is CASSLANGATGEKLFF. Based on the CDR3 plus reference TRBV28 and TRBJ1-4, the full variable domain is DVKVTQSSRYLVKRTGEKVFLECVQDMDHENMFWYRQDPGLGLRLIYFSYDVKMKEKGDIPEGYSVSREKKERFSLILESASTNQTSMYLCASSLANGATGEKLFFGSGTQLSVL.

This rearrangement joins TRBV6-5 to TRBJ2-1, with 10 bases fitting TRBD2. Germline CDR1 MNHEY, CDR2 SVGAGI. V gave up 5 bases and J gave up 5 bases; unmatched junction bases: 6. There are 15 residues in the CDR3. The CDR3 DNA reads TGTGCCAGCAGTCCCCAGCGGGGGGGCGACAATGAGCAGTTCTTC. It is translated as CASSPQRGGDNEQFF.

The CDR3 DNA is TGTGCCAGCAGCTCCCGGGGGGCCCTCCTAATTTTCAATGAGCAGTTCTTC. As protein: CASSSRGALLIFNEQFF. The V and J genes are TRBV7-2 and TRBJ2-1; tentative D call: TRBD2 (7 bases). Germline V gene lookup returns CDR1 SGHTA and CDR2 FQGNSA. The CDR3 length is 17 residues. Trimming removed 4 bases at V and 6 bases at J, with 22 bases between. The whole variable domain, filled in from reference TRBV7-2 and TRBJ2-1, reads GAGVSQSPSNKVTEKGKDVELRCDPISGHTALYWYRQSLGQGLEFLIYFQGNSAPDKSGLPSDRFSAERTGGSVSTLTIQRTQQEDSAVYLCASSSRGALLIFNEQFFGPGTRLTVL.

The chain combines TRBV11-2 with TRBJ2-7; a weak D match, TRBD2 (5 bases). V was shortened by 1 base and J by 6 bases, with 16 bases between the two germline ends. Germline V gene lookup returns CDR1 SGHAT and CDR2 FQNNGV. CDR3 length: 15 residues. Written as DNA, the CDR3 is TGTGCCAGCAGCTTAGGGGCGGTGGGAGTGAGCGAGCAGTACTTC. Protein: CASSLGAVGVSEQYF.

V gene TRBV12-5 combines with J gene TRBJ2-1, with D unclear. The CDR3 runs to 16 residues. In germline, CDR1 is LGHNT, CDR2 FRNRAP. The V gene lost 3 bases and the J gene lost 2 bases, with 14 bases spanning the gap. The CDR3 loop is CASGLRVHPTYNEQFF. Here the CDR3 DNA reads TGTGCTAGTGGTTTAAGGGTTCATCCCACCTACAATGAGCAGTTCTTC.

The chain joins TRBV9 to TRBJ2-7, with TRBD2 as a possible D gene (6 bases). The germline CDR1 and CDR2 sequences are SGDLS and YYNGEE. There are 15 residues in the CDR3. The V end was cut by 2 bases, the J end by 7 bases, with 19 bases between. In DNA, the CDR3 is TGTGCCAGCAGCGTTAGCGGAGGGCCTTCAGGGGAGCAGTACTTC. This translates into CASSVSGGPSGEQYF.

The V call is TRBV19, the J call TRBJ2-7; D remains unclear. This CDR3 comprises 12 residues. The germline gives CDR1 LNHDA, CDR2 SQIVND (reference sequence). With 5 bases removed from V and 7 bases from J, the gap between germline ends came to 12 bases. Here the CDR3 DNA reads TGTGCCAGTAGTGCCTCCGGCTGGGAGCAGTACTTC. Translated: CASSASGWEQYF.

The rearrangement joins TRBV6-5 to TRBJ2-1; TRBD2 aligns across 8 bases. Germline CDR1 and CDR2: MNHEY and SVGAGI. There are 14 residues in the CDR3. Unmatched junction bases numbered 3, after V lost 2 bases and J lost 6 bases. CDR3 in DNA: TGTGCCAGCAGTTACCGGGAGGGCGGCAATGAGCAGTTCTTC. This sequence encodes CASSYREGGNEQFF.